This T cell receptor beta chain was documented in a study of cytomegalovirus exposure and HLA in healthy donors. Study results and limitations: A missense DCLRE1C variant was associated with V- and J-gene trimming of TCR beta chains in a later analysis, and an independent cohort replicated the association.

This clone was counted only a few times. Antigen specificity is unknown. The trim removed 0 bases at V and 3 bases at J, leaving 6 bases unmatched. The CDR3 is 16 amino acids. CDR1 is SGHNT and CDR2 is YYREEE in the germline V gene (reference sequence). A multiplex PCR was run with 60 Vbeta primers and 13 Jbeta primers. TCRdb's table, derived via immunoSEQ multiplex PCR, lists solely in-frame clones and lacks some. This table holds roughly 150,000 clones, around 72% found once. The specimen sequenced was PBMCs. The sequence was obtained from a man in his forties in good health and CMV-seronegative. The chain joins TRBV5-4 to TRBJ2-3; 8 nucleotides line up with TRBD1. The CDR3 DNA sequence: TGTGCCAGCAGCTTGGAACCCAGGGGGCAAACAGATACGCAGTATTTT. Amino acid sequence: CASSLEPRGQTDTQYF. The full variable domain, rest sourced from reference TRBV5-4 and TRBJ2-3, is ETGVTQSPTHLIKTRGQQVTLRCSSQSGHNTVSWYQQALGQGPQFIFQYYREEENGRGNFPPRFSGLQFPNYSSELNVNALELDDSALYLCASSLEPRGQTDTQYFGPGTRLTVL.